These 11 T cell receptor beta chains were sequenced from one sample in a study of monozygotic twins with inflammatory bowel disease. Reprocessing the 5' RACE reads, TCRdb reports a single entry for every CDR3 protein and omits DNA. This sample's table reports under 150,000 distinct CDR3 sequences. Specimen: blood. The receptors stem from a human donor with ulcerative colitis or Crohn's disease, or a healthy co-twin of an affected twin (not recorded which).

V gene TRBV4-2 combines with J gene TRBJ1-5; TCRdb lists TRBD1, though no DNA is available to test this call. Germline assignment: CDR1 LGHNA and CDR2 YNFKEQ. The CDR3 spans 15 residues. This chain's CDR3 is CASSQAFRVGQPQHF.

This clonotype registers medium-sized by frequency. This chain joins TRBV7-2 and TRBJ1-1; with no DNA, the TCRdb D assignment of TRBD1 cannot be verified. This CDR3 has 15 amino acids. Germline CDR1 is SGHTA and CDR2 is FQGNSA. CDR3 region: CASSLRGARNTEAFF.

This chain connects TRBV7-3 to TRBJ2-1; absent DNA, TCRdb's TRBD1 call cannot be checked. The CDR3 runs 15 residues. From germline, CDR1 is SGHTA and CDR2 FQGTGA. The CDR3 here is CASSPGSASYNEQFF.

V gene TRBV5-1 combines with J gene TRBJ2-1; the TCRdb D gene call, TRBD1, has no DNA to confirm it. CDR3 size: 14 residues. Germline V gene sequence: CDR1 SGHRS, CDR2 YFSETQ. This CDR3 reads CASSHPTGTNEQFF. The full variable domain, rest sourced from reference TRBV5-1 and TRBJ2-1, is KAGVTQTPRYLIKTRGQQVTLSCSPISGHRSVSWYQQTPGQGLQFLFEYFSETQRNKGNFPGRFSGRQFSNSRSEMNVSTLELGDSALYLCASSHPTGTNEQFFGPGTRLTVL.

This chain connects TRBV12-3 or TRBV12-4 to TRBJ2-2. The CDR3 is made up of 13 amino acids. This CDR3 is CASSFPNTGELFF.

CDR3 residues: CSARLYTGTGMSVSREQYF. J is TRBJ2-7 and V is TRBV20-1; the D gene TCRdb calls, TRBD1, cannot be checked with no DNA. The V gene's germline CDR1 is DFQATT and CDR2 SNEGSKA (reference sequence). The CDR3 is 19 amino acids.

The chain couples TRBV5-1 to TRBJ2-2; the D gene TCRdb calls, TRBD2, cannot be checked with no DNA. CDR1 is SGHRS and CDR2 is YFSETQ in the germline V gene. The length of the CDR3 is 15 residues. The CDR3 loop is CASSYDLGRVGELFF.

The V call is TRBV4-2, the J call TRBJ2-7; TCRdb's D gene call, TRBD2, goes unchecked for lack of DNA. This CDR3 is 19 amino acids long. CDR1 is LGHNA and CDR2 is YNFKEQ in the germline V gene. This chain's CDR3 is CASSPAPGTSGGSAHEQYF.

The V and J genes are TRBV5-4 and TRBJ1-2; the TCRdb call, TRBD1, lacks DNA for checking. Germline V gene lookup returns CDR1 SGHNT and CDR2 YYREEE (reference sequence). The CDR3 contains 13 residues. CDR3 sequence: CASSSTGGGGYTF. The full variable domain, in which reference TRBV5-4 and TRBJ1-2 provide the parts outside the CDR3, is ETGVTQSPTHLIKTRGQQVTLRCSSQSGHNTVSWYQQALGQGPQFIFQYYREEENGRGNFPPRFSGLQFPNYSSELNVNALELDDSALYLCASSSTGGGGYTFGSGTRLTVV.

The chain is built from TRBV18 and TRBJ1-1; without DNA, the TCRdb call of TRBD1 cannot be checked. CDR1 is KGHSH, CDR2 LQKENI, per germline. The CDR3 runs 16 residues. This CDR3 is CASSPGGRPSGTEAFF.

The chain is built from TRBV27 and TRBJ2-7; with no DNA, the TCRdb D assignment of TRBD2 cannot be verified. Germline assignment: CDR1 MNHEY and CDR2 SMNVEV (reference sequence). The CDR3 extends over 19 amino acids. This chain's CDR3 is CASSSGSGLAGGPTYEQYF.